A selection of T cell receptor beta chains follows, all from one sample in a study of blood T cell repertoires in COVID-19. Method: immunoSEQ multiplex PCR; TCRdb's copy keeps in-frame clones and lacks some. The repertoire includes approximately 130,000 clones, roughly 87% of them detected once, and 18% sits in the top ten. Sequencing was performed on PBMCs or T cells enriched from blood (not recorded which). The receptors were sampled from a man younger than 40 who had recovered from COVID-19. Each CDR3 is given with its conserved first and last residue. D genes are given only for firm matches. A row's size may be missing; if present it is once, few, many or a size class.

d_call j_call clone_size v_call cdr3_nt cdr3_aa
. TRBJ2-2 . TRBV3-1/TRBV3-2 TGTGCCAGCAGCCATTATACCGGGGAGCTGTTTTTT CASSHYTGELFF
. TRBJ1-1 once TRBV3-1/TRBV3-2 TGTGCCAGCAGCCGAGTGTCGACTGAAGCTTTCTTT CASSRVSTEAFF
. TRBJ1-2 . TRBV12-3/TRBV12-4 TGTGCCAGCAGTTCAGGGCATGGCTACACCTTC CASSSGHGYTF
TRBD1 TRBJ2-5 . TRBV28 TGTGCCAGCAGCCACCGGACAGGGCAAGAGACCCAGTACTTC CASSHRTGQETQYF
TRBD1 TRBJ1-3 . TRBV2 TGTGCCAGCAGTGAACAGACAGGGAGGGGAAACACCATATATTTT CASSEQTGRGNTIYF
. TRBJ1-1 once TRBV19 TGTGCCAGTAGCCCCCAGGGGCGCATGAACACTGAAGCTTTCTTT CASSPQGRMNTEAFF
TRBD2 TRBJ2-5 . TRBV7-9 TGTGCCAGCAGCCCCGGACTAGTTGGGACCCAGTACTTC CASSPGLVGTQYF
TRBD2 TRBJ2-1 . TRBV11-2 TGTGCCAGCAGAGATAGCGGGAGCTACAATGAGCAGTTCTTC CASRDSGSYNEQFF
. TRBJ2-1 . TRBV7-6 TGTGCCAGCAGCTTAGCTGGACTCCGGGACAATGAGCAGTTCTTC CASSLAGLRDNEQFF
TRBD1 TRBJ1-2 . TRBV5-1 TGCGCCAGCAGCTCAACCGGGACAGGAGTGATAATCTCAGGAGTGGGCTACACCTTC CASSSTGTGVIISGVGYTF
TRBD2 TRBJ2-7 . TRBV18 TGTGCCAGCTCAGTGCTAGCGGGAGGGCCGGGCGAGCAGTACTTC CASSVLAGGPGEQYF
TRBD1 TRBJ1-1 . TRBV5-1 TGCGCCAGCACCCTATCGCCCGGGACAGCTAACACTGAAGCTTTCTTT CASTLSPGTANTEAFF
. TRBJ1-1 . TRBV7-9 TGTGCCAGCAGCTTTCAGGGCCCCAACACTGAAGCTTTCTTT CASSFQGPNTEAFF
TRBD2 TRBJ2-3 . TRBV7-2 TGTGCCAGCAGCGTGACCGGGACTAGCCCTTTTGATACGCAGTATTTT CASSVTGTSPFDTQYF